This entry lists 2 T cell receptor beta chains sequenced from one sample in a study of T-cell reconstitution after alpha-beta-depleted transplantation in children. Unique molecular identifiers were incorporated during preparation of the TCRbeta library. TCRdb re-called the PCR reads with MiXCR, one entry per CDR3 protein. The sample includes about 180,000 distinct CDR3 sequences, around 10% of them seen just once. Sequenced here: PBMCs, sampled before TCRalphabeta/CD19-depleted stem cell transplant. The receptors originated from a boy younger than 10 with acute myeloid leukemia, due to receive a stem cell transplant.

This clonotype was counted ten times or more. The chain carries TRBV20-1 and TRBJ2-1; the D gene is possibly TRBD2 (5 bases). The germline V gene encodes CDR1 DFQATT and CDR2 SNEGSKA (reference sequence). This CDR3 has 13 residues. Trimming took off 5 bases at V and 8 bases at J, with 16 bases between the two ends. The CDR3 loop is CSARRTLRDEQFF. CDR3 in DNA: TGCAGTGCTCGGAGGACCCTGCGGGATGAGCAGTTCTTC.

This clonotype was counted many times. V gene TRBV4-2 combines with J gene TRBJ2-5; a weak D match, TRBD2 (6 bases). Between the trimmed V and J ends, which lost 2 bases and 5 bases, there was a span of 18 bases. Germline V gives CDR1 LGHNA, CDR2 YNFKEQ. The CDR3 extends over 16 amino acids. CDR3 nucleotides: TGTGCCAGCAGCCAAACCGAACGGGGGAGCCGGGAGACCCAGTACTTC. Its translation is CASSQTERGSRETQYF.